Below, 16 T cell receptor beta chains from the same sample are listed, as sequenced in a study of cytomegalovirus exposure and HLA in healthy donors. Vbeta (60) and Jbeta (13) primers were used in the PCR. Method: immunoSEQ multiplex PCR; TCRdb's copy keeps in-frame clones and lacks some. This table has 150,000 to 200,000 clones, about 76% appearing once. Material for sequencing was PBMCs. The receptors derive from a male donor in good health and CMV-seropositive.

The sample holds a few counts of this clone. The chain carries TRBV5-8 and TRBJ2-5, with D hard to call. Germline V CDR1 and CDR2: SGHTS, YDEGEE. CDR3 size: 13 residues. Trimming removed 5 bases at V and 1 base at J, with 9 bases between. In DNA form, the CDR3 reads TGTGCCAGCAGATGGGCCTTCCAAGAGACCCAGTACTTC. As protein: CASRWAFQETQYF.

The CDR3 spells CASSDPDRGDQPQHF. The CDR3 nucleotides read TGTGCCAGCAGTGACCCGGACAGGGGAGATCAGCCCCAGCATTTT. This rearrangement joins TRBV6-1 to TRBJ1-5; 9 bases match TRBD1. This CDR3 contains 15 residues. Germline CDR1 MNHNS, CDR2 SASEGT. J lost 5 bases, V lost 3 bases, and 5 bases had no gene match.

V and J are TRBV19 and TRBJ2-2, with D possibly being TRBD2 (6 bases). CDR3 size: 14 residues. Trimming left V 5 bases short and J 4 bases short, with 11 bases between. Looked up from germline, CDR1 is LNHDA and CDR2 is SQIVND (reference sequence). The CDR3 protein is CASSRDFFTGELFF. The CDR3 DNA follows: TGTGCCAGTAGTCGGGACTTCTTCACCGGGGAGCTGTTTTTT.

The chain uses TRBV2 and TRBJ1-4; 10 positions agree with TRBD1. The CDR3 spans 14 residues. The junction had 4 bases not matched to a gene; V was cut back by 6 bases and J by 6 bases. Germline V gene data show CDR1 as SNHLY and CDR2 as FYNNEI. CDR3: CASSGTGADEKLFF. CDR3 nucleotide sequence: TGTGCCAGCAGCGGGACAGGGGCAGATGAAAAACTGTTTTTT.

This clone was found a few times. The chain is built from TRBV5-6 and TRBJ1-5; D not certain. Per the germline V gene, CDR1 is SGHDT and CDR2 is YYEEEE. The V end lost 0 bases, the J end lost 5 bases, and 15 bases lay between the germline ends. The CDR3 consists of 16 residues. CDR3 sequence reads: CASSLGSAGSHQPQHF. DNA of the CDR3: TGTGCCAGCAGCTTGGGCTCGGCGGGCAGTCATCAGCCCCAGCATTTT.

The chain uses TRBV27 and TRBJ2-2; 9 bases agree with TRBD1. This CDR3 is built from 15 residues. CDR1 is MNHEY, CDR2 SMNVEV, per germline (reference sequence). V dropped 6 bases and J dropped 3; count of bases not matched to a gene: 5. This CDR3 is CASRYRGRDTGELFF. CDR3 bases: TGTGCCAGCAGATACAGGGGGCGCGACACCGGGGAGCTGTTTTTT.

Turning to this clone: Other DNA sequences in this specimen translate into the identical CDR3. The DNA for the CDR3 is TGTGCCAGCAGCGTTGGAGTCACAGATACGCAGTATTTT. It is translated as CASSVGVTDTQYF. This chain connects TRBV9 to TRBJ2-3; no firm D call. The V end lost 2 bases, the J end lost 2 bases, and 6 bases lay between the germline ends. This CDR3 has 13 residues. Germline-derived CDR1 and CDR2 are SGDLS and YYNGEE.

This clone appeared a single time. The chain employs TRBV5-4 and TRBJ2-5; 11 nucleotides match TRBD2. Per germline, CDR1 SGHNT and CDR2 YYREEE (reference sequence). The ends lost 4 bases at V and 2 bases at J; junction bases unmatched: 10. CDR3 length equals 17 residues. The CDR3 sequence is CASSPPGLAAIQETQYF. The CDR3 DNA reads TGTGCCAGCAGCCCTCCGGGACTAGCGGCTATACAAGAGACCCAGTACTTC. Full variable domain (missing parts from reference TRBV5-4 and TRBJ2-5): ETGVTQSPTHLIKTRGQQVTLRCSSQSGHNTVSWYQQALGQGPQFIFQYYREEENGRGNFPPRFSGLQFPNYSSELNVNALELDDSALYLCASSPPGLAAIQETQYFGPGTRLLVL.

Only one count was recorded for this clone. CDR3 protein: CASFGVTGELFF. The DNA of the CDR3 is TGTGCCAGCTTTGGAGTTACCGGGGAGCTGTTTTTT. V gene TRBV6-1 combines with J gene TRBJ2-2, with D uncertain. This CDR3 is built from 12 residues. Trimming left V 8 bases short and J 5 bases short, with 9 bases between. From germline, CDR1 is MNHNS and CDR2 SASEGT.

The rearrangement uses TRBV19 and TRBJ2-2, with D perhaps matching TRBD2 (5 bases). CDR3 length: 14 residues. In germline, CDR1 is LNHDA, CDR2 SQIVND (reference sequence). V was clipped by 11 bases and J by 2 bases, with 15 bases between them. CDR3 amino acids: CARRTRRNTGELFF. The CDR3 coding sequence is TGTGCCCGCAGGACTCGACGTAACACCGGGGAGCTGTTTTTT.

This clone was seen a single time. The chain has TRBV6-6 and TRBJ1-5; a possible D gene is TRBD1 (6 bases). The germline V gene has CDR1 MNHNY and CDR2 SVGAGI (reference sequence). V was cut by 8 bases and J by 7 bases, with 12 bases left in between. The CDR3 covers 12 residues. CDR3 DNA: TGTGCCAGCCTACAGGGAAGCCAGCCCCAGCATTTT. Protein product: CASLQGSQPQHF.

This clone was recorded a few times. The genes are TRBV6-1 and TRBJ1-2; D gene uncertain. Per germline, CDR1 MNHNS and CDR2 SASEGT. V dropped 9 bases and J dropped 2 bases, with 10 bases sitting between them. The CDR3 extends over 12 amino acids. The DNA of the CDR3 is TGTGCCAGTTCTTTCAGGAACTATGGCTACACCTTC. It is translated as CASSFRNYGYTF.

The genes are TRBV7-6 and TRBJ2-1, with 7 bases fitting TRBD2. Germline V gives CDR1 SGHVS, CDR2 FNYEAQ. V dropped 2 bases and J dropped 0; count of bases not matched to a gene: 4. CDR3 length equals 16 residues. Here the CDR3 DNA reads TGTGCCAGCAGCTTATTGAGCGGGGACTCCTACAATGAGCAGTTCTTC. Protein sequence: CASSLLSGDSYNEQFF.

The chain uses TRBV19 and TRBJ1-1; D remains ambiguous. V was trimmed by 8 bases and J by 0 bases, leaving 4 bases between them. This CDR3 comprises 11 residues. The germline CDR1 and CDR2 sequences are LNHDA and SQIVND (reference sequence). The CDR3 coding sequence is TGTGCCAGTTCAATGAACACTGAAGCTTTCTTT. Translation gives CASSMNTEAFF.

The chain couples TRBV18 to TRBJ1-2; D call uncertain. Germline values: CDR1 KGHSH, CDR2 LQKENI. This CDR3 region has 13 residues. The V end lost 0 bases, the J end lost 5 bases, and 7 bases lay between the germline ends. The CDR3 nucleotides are TGTGCCAGCTCACCACCAGCAATATATGGCTACACCTTC. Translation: CASSPPAIYGYTF.

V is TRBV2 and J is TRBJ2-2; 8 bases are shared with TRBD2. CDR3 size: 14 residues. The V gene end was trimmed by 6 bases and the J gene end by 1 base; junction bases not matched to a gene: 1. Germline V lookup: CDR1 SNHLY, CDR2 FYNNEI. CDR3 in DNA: TGTGCCAGCAGCGGGACTAGGAACACCGGGGAGCTGTTTTTT. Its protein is CASSGTRNTGELFF. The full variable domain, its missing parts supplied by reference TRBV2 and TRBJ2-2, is EPEVTQTPSHQVTQMGQEVILRCVPISNHLYFYWYRQILGQKVEFLVSFYNNEISEKSEIFDDQFSVERPDGSNFTLKIRSTKLEDSAMYFCASSGTRNTGELFFGEGSRLTVL.